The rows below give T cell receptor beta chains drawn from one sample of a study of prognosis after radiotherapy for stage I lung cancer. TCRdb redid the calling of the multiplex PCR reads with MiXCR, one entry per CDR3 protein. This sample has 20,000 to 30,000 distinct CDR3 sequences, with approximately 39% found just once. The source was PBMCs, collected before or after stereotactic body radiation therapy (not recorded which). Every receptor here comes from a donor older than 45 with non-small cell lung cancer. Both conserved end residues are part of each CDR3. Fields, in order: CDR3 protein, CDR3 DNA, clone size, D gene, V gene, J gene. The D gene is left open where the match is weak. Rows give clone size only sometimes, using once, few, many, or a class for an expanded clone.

CDR3: CASSTIRSNQPQHF; DNA: TGTGCCAGCAGTACGATCCGTTCCAATCAGCCCCAGCATTTT; size: many; D: .; V: TRBV6-1; J: TRBJ1-5
CDR3: CASSLYSGTETQYF; DNA: TGTGCCAGCAGTTTATATAGCGGGACAGAGACCCAGTACTTC; size: many; D: TRBD2; V: TRBV28; J: TRBJ2-5
CDR3: CASSVGQADTQYF; DNA: TGTGCCAGCAGCGTCGGACAGGCAGATACGCAGTATTTT; size: many; D: TRBD1; V: TRBV5-4; J: TRBJ2-3
CDR3: CASSGGTFLSEQYF; DNA: TGTGCCAGCAGCGGTGGGACGTTTCTGAGTGAGCAGTACTTC; size: many; D: .; V: TRBV5-8; J: TRBJ2-7
CDR3: CASSLAGGFSYEQYF; DNA: TGTGCCAGCAGCTTAGCGGGAGGGTTTTCCTACGAGCAGTACTTC; size: many; D: TRBD2; V: TRBV27; J: TRBJ2-7
CDR3: CASSLGQRGYEQYF; DNA: TGTGCCAGCAGCTTGGGCCAGCGGGGGTACGAGCAGTACTTC; size: many; D: TRBD2; V: TRBV5-8; J: TRBJ2-7
CDR3: CASSFQGIYNEQFF; DNA: TGTGCCAGCAGTTTTCAGGGAATCTACAATGAGCAGTTCTTC; size: medium-sized; D: .; V: TRBV28; J: TRBJ2-1
CDR3: CSASNYRVANEKLFF; DNA: TGCAGTGCTAGCAATTACCGGGTTGCTAATGAAAAACTGTTTTTT; size: .; D: .; V: TRBV20-1; J: TRBJ1-4
CDR3: CASSLGGRSYEQYF; DNA: TGTGCCAGCAGCTTGGGGGGCCGCTCCTACGAGCAGTACTTC; size: .; D: .; V: TRBV7-3; J: TRBJ2-7
CDR3: CASSTGHYIYEQYF; DNA: TGTGCCAGCAGCACGGGGCACTACATCTACGAGCAGTACTTC; size: many; D: .; V: TRBV11-2; J: TRBJ2-7
CDR3: CASSYSQSVTNTGELFF; DNA: TGTGCCAGCAGTTACTCTCAGAGCGTAACGAACACCGGGGAGCTGTTTTTT; size: medium-sized; D: .; V: TRBV6-2/TRBV6-3; J: TRBJ2-2
CDR3: CASNNRGGGELFF; DNA: TGTGCCAGCAACAACAGGGGAGGCGGGGAGCTGTTTTTT; size: .; D: .; V: TRBV2; J: TRBJ2-2
CDR3: CASSLARGRMSVELFF; DNA: TGCGCCAGCAGCTTGGCCCGGGGGCGAATGTCCGTTGAGCTGTTCTTT; size: once; D: .; V: TRBV5-1; J: TRBJ2-2
CDR3: CASRIGRDQPQHF; DNA: TGTGCCAGCAGAATCGGACGGGATCAGCCCCAGCATTTT; size: .; D: .; V: TRBV6-2/TRBV6-3; J: TRBJ1-5
CDR3: CSATGTGDMGEAFF; DNA: TGCAGTGCTACCGGGACAGGGGATATGGGTGAAGCTTTCTTT; size: .; D: TRBD1; V: TRBV20-1; J: TRBJ1-1
CDR3: CASSPGTGGELFF; DNA: TGTGCCAGTAGCCCGGGGACAGGGGGAGAGCTGTTTTTT; size: few; D: TRBD1; V: TRBV19; J: TRBJ2-2
CDR3: CASSGGLARYEQYF; DNA: TGTGCCAGCAGTGGGGGACTAGCTCGGTACGAGCAGTACTTC; size: medium-sized; D: TRBD2; V: TRBV6-1; J: TRBJ2-7
CDR3: CSARSGSSYNEQFF; DNA: TGCAGTGCTAGAAGCGGGAGCTCCTACAATGAGCAGTTCTTC; size: many; D: TRBD2; V: TRBV20-1; J: TRBJ2-1
CDR3: CAISGTYTEAFF; DNA: TGTGCCATTTCAGGGACTTACACTGAAGCTTTCTTT; size: many; D: .; V: TRBV10-3; J: TRBJ1-1
CDR3: CASSLTTSGRKNEQFF; DNA: TGTGCCAGCAGCTTAACGACTAGCGGGAGGAAAAATGAGCAGTTCTTC; size: .; D: TRBD2; V: TRBV7-6; J: TRBJ2-1
CDR3: CATSDSGQGGFEPMLATFIPEAFF; DNA: TGTGCCACCAGTGACTCGGGACAGGGTGGTTTTGAACCAATGCTGGCCACGTTTATTCCTGAAGCTTTCTTT; size: many; D: TRBD1; V: TRBV24-1; J: TRBJ1-1
CDR3: CASKEGMREQFF; DNA: TGTGCCAGCAAGGAGGGAATGCGGGAGCAGTTCTTC; size: many; D: .; V: TRBV7-9; J: TRBJ2-1
CDR3: CASSYRRNYGYTF; DNA: TGTGCCAGCAGTTACCGCAGAAACTATGGCTACACCTTC; size: .; D: .; V: TRBV6-2/TRBV6-3; J: TRBJ1-2
CDR3: CASSQTSTGRYEQYF; DNA: TGTGCCAGCAGTCAAACATCCACAGGGCGGTACGAGCAGTACTTC; size: once; D: .; V: TRBV7-8; J: TRBJ2-7
CDR3: CASSGGKDEQYF; DNA: TGTGCCAGCAGTGGTGGGAAGGACGAGCAGTACTTC; size: .; D: .; V: TRBV2; J: TRBJ2-7
CDR3: CAISDLLAGAYNEQFF; DNA: TGTGCCATCAGTGACCTTCTAGCGGGAGCTTACAATGAGCAGTTCTTC; size: .; D: TRBD2; V: TRBV10-3; J: TRBJ2-1
CDR3: CSASPRLAEFLTDTQYF; DNA: TGCAGTGCTAGCCCCCGACTAGCGGAATTCCTCACAGATACGCAGTATTTT; size: many; D: TRBD2; V: TRBV20-1; J: TRBJ2-3
CDR3: CASTDTSGYEQYF; DNA: TGTGCCAGTACTGACACTAGCGGCTACGAGCAGTACTTC; size: .; D: TRBD2; V: TRBV19; J: TRBJ2-7
CDR3: CASSLVRGSYNEQFF; DNA: TGTGCCAGCAGCTTAGTTCGGGGGAGCTACAATGAGCAGTTCTTC; size: .; D: .; V: TRBV11-2; J: TRBJ2-1